These T cell receptor beta chains were read from a single sample in a study of T cell responses to AZD1222 COVID-19 vaccine. Generated by immunoSEQ multiplex PCR, the TCRdb table keeps only in-frame clones and is missing some. The table lists 66,000 or so clones, 79% of them singletons. The sequencing here drew on peripheral blood, taken on day 0 of MenACWY control vaccination. The receptors stem from an adult in good health. Both conserved end residues are part of each CDR3. A D gene is named only where the DNA matches it firmly. Where a row states a size, it is once, few, many or the class of an expanded clone; other rows omit it.

NA,TRBJ1-2,TRBV9,NA,CASSVGADSNYGYTF,TGTGCCAGCAGCGTAGGGGCAGATTCTAACTATGGCTACACCTTC
NA,TRBJ1-4,TRBV4-3,NA,CASSQDSGGVEEKLFF,TGCGCCAGCAGCCAAGATAGTGGGGGGGTGGAGGAAAAACTGTTTTTT
NA,TRBJ2-7,TRBV28,TRBD2,CASRRRNLRTSTLAYEQYF,TGTGCCAGCAGAAGAAGGAATTTAAGGACTAGCACCCTTGCCTACGAGCAGTACTTC
NA,TRBJ2-1,TRBV28,TRBD1,CASSLRNFWDRGGEQFF,TGTGCCAGCAGTTTACGAAATTTCTGGGACAGGGGAGGTGAGCAGTTCTTC
NA,TRBJ2-5,TRBV9,NA,CASSVGPLGETQYF,TGTGCCAGCAGCGTAGGCCCCCTAGGCGAGACCCAGTACTTC
NA,TRBJ2-7,TRBV10-2,NA,CASSEVFGGKGEQYF,TGCGCCAGCAGTGAGGTCTTTGGGGGAAAAGGCGAGCAGTACTTC
NA,TRBJ2-7,TRBV5-1,NA,CASSLGASATFSYEQYF,TGCGCCAGCAGCTTGGGGGCTAGCGCTACTTTCTCCTACGAGCAGTACTTC
NA,TRBJ2-5,TRBV28,NA,CASGRGETQYF,TGTGCCAGCGGGAGAGGGGAGACCCAGTACTTC
few,TRBJ2-3,TRBV28,NA,CASSHLGVADTQYF,TGTGCCAGCAGCCACCTAGGAGTGGCAGATACGCAGTATTTT
NA,TRBJ2-7,TRBV2,NA,CASNPGTAYEQYF,TGTGCCAGCAACCCCGGGACGGCATACGAGCAGTACTTC
NA,TRBJ2-3,TRBV5-1,TRBD2,CASSFLAGSRDTQYF,TGCGCCAGCAGTTTTCTAGCGGGATCGCGAGATACGCAGTATTTT
NA,TRBJ1-6,TRBV5-1,TRBD1,CASSPGFGQGNSPLHF,TGCGCCAGCAGCCCGGGTTTCGGACAGGGAAATTCACCCCTCCACTTT
NA,TRBJ1-4,TRBV7-6,NA,CASSLGGKTNEKLFF,TGTGCCAGCAGCTTAGGGGGGAAAACTAATGAAAAACTGTTTTTT
NA,TRBJ1-5,TRBV28,NA,CASSFLLGQNQPQHF,TGTGCCAGCAGTTTTCTATTGGGGCAAAATCAGCCCCAGCATTTT
NA,TRBJ2-1,TRBV30,NA,CAWSPAGVYNEQFF,TGTGCCTGGAGCCCAGCAGGAGTCTACAATGAGCAGTTCTTC
NA,TRBJ2-5,TRBV19,TRBD2,CASSRAGVDQETQYF,TGTGCCAGTAGCAGAGCGGGAGTGGACCAAGAGACCCAGTACTTC
NA,TRBJ2-7,TRBV30,NA,CAWSVQRYEQYF,TGTGCCTGGAGTGTTCAAAGGTATGAGCAGTACTTC
NA,TRBJ1-1,TRBV5-1,NA,CASSPGGGRATEAFF,TGCGCCAGCAGCCCCGGGGGTGGGAGGGCGACTGAAGCTTTCTTT
NA,TRBJ2-5,TRBV28,TRBD1,CASRDFGQGQETQYF,TGTGCCAGCAGGGATTTCGGACAGGGCCAAGAGACCCAGTACTTC
NA,TRBJ1-3,TRBV19,TRBD1,CATGDRWDTIYF,TGTGCCACGGGGGACAGATGGGACACCATATATTTT
once,TRBJ2-2,TRBV5-1,NA,CASSPEGGRTGELFF,TGCGCCAGCAGCCCGGAGGGGGGCCGCACCGGGGAGCTGTTTTTT
NA,TRBJ1-1,TRBV3-1/TRBV3-2,TRBD1,CASSRTGESSEAFF,TGTGCCAGCAGCCGGACAGGGGAGAGCTCTGAAGCTTTCTTT
NA,TRBJ1-6,TRBV28,NA,CASYSGTDNSPLHF,TGTGCCAGCTATTCCGGGACGGATAATTCACCCCTCCACTTT
NA,TRBJ2-7,TRBV5-1,TRBD1,CASSFSWTGGYEQYF,TGCGCCAGCAGCTTTTCCTGGACAGGGGGCTACGAGCAGTACTTC
NA,TRBJ1-6,TRBV6-2/TRBV6-3,NA,CASSYSNSPLHF,TGTGCCAGCAGTTACTCGAATTCACCCCTCCACTTT
NA,TRBJ1-1,TRBV27,NA,CASSPTTLMNTEAFF,TGTGCCAGCAGTCCGACGACACTCATGAACACTGAAGCTTTCTTT
NA,TRBJ1-1,TRBV19,TRBD1,CASSMGQGQAFF,TGTGCCAGTAGTATGGGACAGGGACAGGCTTTCTTT
NA,TRBJ2-7,TRBV9,TRBD1,CASSATGAVNYEQYF,TGTGCCAGCAGCGCAACAGGGGCGGTAAACTACGAGCAGTACTTC
NA,TRBJ2-1,TRBV18,TRBD2,CASSGSGDYNEQFF,TGTGCCAGTTCAGGTAGCGGGGACTACAATGAGCAGTTCTTC
NA,TRBJ1-5,TRBV28,NA,CASTPPGAPAGPQHF,TGTGCCAGCACCCCGCCGGGCGCCCCGGCAGGGCCCCAGCATTTT
NA,TRBJ2-7,TRBV30,NA,CQSGPVTDGSLYEQYF,TGCCAGTCAGGACCGGTGACTGATGGAAGTCTCTACGAGCAGTACTTC
few,TRBJ1-1,TRBV6-2/TRBV6-3,TRBD1,CASSYEGPTGDWGPKNTEAFF,TGTGCCAGCAGTTACGAAGGGCCTACAGGGGATTGGGGACCCAAGAACACTGAAGCTTTCTTT
NA,TRBJ1-1,TRBV10-3,NA,CATRGGGPEAFF,TGTGCCACCAGGGGAGGAGGGCCAGAAGCTTTCTTT
NA,TRBJ2-3,TRBV7-8,NA,CASSLVSLSFTDTQYF,TGTGCCAGCAGCTTAGTGTCACTCTCCTTCACAGATACGCAGTATTTT
NA,TRBJ2-7,TRBV7-2,NA,CASSLTTAIGYEQYF,TGTGCCAGCAGCTTGACAACTGCCATCGGGTACGAGCAGTACTTC
NA,TRBJ2-1,TRBV2,TRBD1,CASSYRGGNEQFF,TGTGCCAGCAGTTACAGGGGTGGCAATGAGCAGTTCTTC
NA,TRBJ1-1,TRBV28,NA,CASFRGAGRTEAFF,TGTGCCAGCTTTCGGGGGGCAGGGCGGACTGAAGCTTTCTTT
NA,TRBJ1-2,TRBV9,NA,CASSPEDRAYGYTF,TGTGCCAGCAGCCCAGAGGACAGAGCCTATGGCTACACCTTC
NA,TRBJ2-1,TRBV13,NA,CASSLQGRRNNEQFF,TGTGCCAGCAGCTTACAGGGACGAAGGAACAATGAGCAGTTCTTC
NA,TRBJ1-2,TRBV30,TRBD1,CAWSAGTGGSYGYTF,TGTGCCTGGAGTGCCGGGACAGGGGGTTCCTATGGCTACACCTTC
NA,TRBJ1-1,TRBV18,NA,CASSPTGNTEAFF,TGTGCCAGCTCCCCGACAGGCAACACTGAAGCTTTCTTT
NA,TRBJ1-5,TRBV18,NA,CASSRDASNQPQHF,TGTGCCAGCTCGCGGGACGCTAGCAATCAGCCCCAGCATTTT
NA,TRBJ1-3,TRBV5-1,NA,CASSLVGVGNTIYF,TGCGCCAGCAGCTTGGTGGGGGTAGGAAACACCATATATTTT
NA,TRBJ2-7,TRBV27,NA,CASFSISYEQYF,TGTGCCAGCTTCTCAATCTCCTACGAGCAGTACTTC
NA,TRBJ1-5,TRBV28,TRBD1,CASSPRGQGNQPQHF,TGTGCCAGCAGCCCTAGGGGACAGGGTAATCAGCCCCAGCATTTT
NA,TRBJ2-7,TRBV5-1,NA,CASRRMSGPYEQYF,TGCGCCAGCAGACGCATGTCCGGGCCCTACGAGCAGTACTTC
NA,TRBJ1-2,TRBV2,NA,CASSFLPAENFYGYTF,TGTGCCAGCAGTTTCCTCCCGGCAGAAAATTTCTATGGCTACACCTTC
NA,TRBJ2-1,TRBV3-1/TRBV3-2,NA,CASSQIGSSYNEQFF,TGTGCCAGCAGCCAAATAGGGAGCTCCTACAATGAGCAGTTCTTC
NA,TRBJ1-6,TRBV5-1,NA,CASSFERNNSPLHF,TGCGCCAGCAGCTTCGAACGAAATAATTCACCCCTCCACTTT
NA,TRBJ2-1,TRBV7-9,TRBD2,CASSPKMTSGRSNEQFF,TGTGCCAGCAGCCCAAAGATGACTAGCGGGAGATCCAATGAGCAGTTCTTC
NA,TRBJ2-1,TRBV9,NA,CASSPRDRSYNEQFF,TGTGCCAGCAGCCCCCGGGACCGTTCCTACAATGAGCAGTTCTTC
NA,TRBJ1-6,TRBV6-5,TRBD1,CASRKPGQTNSPLHF,TGTGCCAGCAGAAAACCGGGACAGACTAATTCACCCCTCCACTTT
NA,TRBJ1-2,TRBV4-2,NA,CASSQDLGGLGGYTF,TGTGCCAGCAGCCAAGATCTGGGAGGATTGGGAGGCTACACCTTC
NA,TRBJ2-3,TRBV7-3,NA,CASGQGSTDTQYF,TGTGCCAGCGGGCAGGGGAGTACAGATACGCAGTATTTT
once,TRBJ1-3,TRBV28,NA,CASSPDRPAGNTIYF,TGTGCCAGCAGTCCCGACCGCCCGGCTGGAAACACCATATATTTT
once,TRBJ1-1,TRBV5-1,NA,CASSLNMNTEAFF,TGCGCCAGCAGCTTGAATATGAACACTGAAGCTTTCTTT
NA,TRBJ1-1,TRBV3-1/TRBV3-2,NA,CASSQDLSATLNTEAFF,TGTGCCAGCAGCCAAGATCTGTCAGCAACCCTGAACACTGAAGCTTTCTTT
NA,TRBJ1-3,TRBV6-2/TRBV6-3,NA,CASSYVRNTIYF,TGTGCCAGCAGTTACGTACGGAACACCATATATTTT